The next 15 T cell receptor beta chains were all read from a single sample in a study of beta chain features in type 1 diabetes. Expressed TCRB transcripts were sequenced, since all the RNA that had been isolated was reverse transcribed. The table came from immunoSEQ multiplex PCR; TCRdb's copy has only in-frame clones and leaves some out. Of 300,000 to 450,000 clones listed, around 20% are singletons. Sequenced material: naive CD4+ T cells from blood. All receptors derive from a woman between 18 and 30 years old in good health.

J is TRBJ1-5 and V is TRBV11-1; D is perhaps TRBD1 (5 bases). Germline loops: CDR1 SGHAT, CDR2 FQDESV (reference sequence). There are 13 residues in the CDR3. Trimming took 5 bases from V and 4 from J, leaving 9 bases between them. This CDR3 reads CASSTQENQPQHF. The CDR3 DNA follows: TGTGCCAGCAGCACACAGGAGAATCAGCCCCAGCATTTT.

The CDR3 loop is CATSRVGGDEQYF. For the CDR3, the DNA is TGTGCCACCTCCCGGGTGGGGGGGGACGAGCAGTACTTC. The rearrangement links TRBV15 to TRBJ2-7; 7 nucleotides match TRBD2. With V trimmed by 8 bases and J by 5 bases, 9 bases remained unmatched. This CDR3 is 13 amino acids long. In germline, CDR1 is LNHNV, CDR2 YYDKDF (reference sequence).

This clone was counted only a few times. The chain links TRBV30 to TRBJ1-5; D remains ambiguous. Germline V gives CDR1 GTSNPN, CDR2 SVGIG (reference sequence). V dropped 5 bases and J dropped 1 base, with 6 bases sitting between them. This CDR3 comprises 12 residues. CDR3 amino acids: CAWGGSNQPQHF. The CDR3 DNA reads as TGTGCCTGGGGCGGGAGCAATCAGCCCCAGCATTTT.

The V call is TRBV12-5, the J call TRBJ2-5; perhaps TRBD1 as D (5 bases). CDR3 size: 13 residues. The V and J ends lost 3 bases and 1 base respectively, with 6 bases between them. The germline gives CDR1 LGHNT, CDR2 FRNRAP. The CDR3 DNA follows: TGTGCTAGTGGTTTAGGGGCCCAAGAGACCCAGTACTTC. Translating gives CASGLGAQETQYF.

This clone was counted only a few times. J is TRBJ2-2 and V is TRBV6-5; D not resolved. This CDR3 is built from 15 residues. The V end lost 2 bases, the J end lost 2 bases, and 9 bases lay between the germline ends. Germline V gene sequence: CDR1 MNHEY, CDR2 SVGAGI. The CDR3 region is CASSYPGHNTGELFF. The CDR3 DNA sequence: TGTGCCAGCAGTTACCCCGGTCACAACACCGGGGAGCTGTTTTTT.

With respect to this clone: Other DNA sequences of this sample code for an identical CDR3. The chain employs TRBV30 and TRBJ1-3; possible D gene TRBD1, 5 bases. The CDR3 extends over 14 amino acids. V gave up 2 bases and J gave up 0 bases, with 8 bases separating them. Germline CDR1 and CDR2: GTSNPN and SVGIG (reference sequence). CDR3 sequence reads: CAWSQGNSGNTIYF. DNA of the CDR3: TGTGCCTGGAGTCAGGGAAACTCTGGAAACACCATATATTTT.

The chain joins TRBV25-1 to TRBJ2-1; no clear D gene. Germline V gene data show CDR1 as MGHDK and CDR2 as SYGVNS. This CDR3 has 15 amino acids. With 3 bases removed from V and 0 bases from J, the gap between germline ends came to 9 bases. CDR3 sequence: CASSERGFSYNEQFF. Here the CDR3 DNA reads TGTGCCAGCAGTGAGCGAGGATTCTCCTACAATGAGCAGTTCTTC.

The genes are TRBV28 and TRBJ1-2, with 7 bases aligning to TRBD1. Per germline, CDR1 MDHEN and CDR2 SYDVKM. Trimming took 1 base from V and 4 from J; bases not matched to a gene: 3. The CDR3 covers 14 residues. The CDR3 sequence: CASSLYPGGYGYTF. The CDR3 nucleotides read TGTGCCAGCAGTTTATATCCAGGGGGCTATGGCTACACCTTC.

The chain links TRBV7-2 to TRBJ1-3; 8 bases are shared with TRBD1. The V and J ends lost 8 bases and 0 bases, in that order; junction bases with no gene match: 3. Germline CDR1 and CDR2: SGHTA and FQGNSA. This CDR3 contains 14 residues. CDR3 amino acids: CASRQGNSGNTIYF. CDR3 in DNA: TGTGCCAGCCGACAGGGGAACTCTGGAAACACCATATATTTT.

This clone was counted a few times. The rearrangement joins TRBV7-9 to TRBJ2-5; the match to TRBD1 covers 9 bases. The V gene end was trimmed by 1 base and the J gene end by 0 bases; junction bases not matched to a gene: 6. The germline V gene encodes CDR1 SEHNR and CDR2 FQNEAQ (reference sequence). This CDR3 contains 17 residues. The CDR3 region has the DNA TGTGCCAGCAGCTTAGGCGGGACAGGGATGTACCAAGAGACCCAGTACTTC. Translated: CASSLGGTGMYQETQYF.

CDR3 residues: CASSIDGGNEQFF. Here the CDR3 DNA reads TGTGCCAGTAGTATAGACGGGGGAAATGAGCAGTTCTTC. V gene TRBV19 combines with J gene TRBJ2-1; possible D gene TRBD2, 6 bases. The CDR3 length is 13 residues. CDR1 and CDR2 (germline): LNHDA, SQIVND (reference sequence). The V end lost 0 bases, the J end lost 7 bases, and 7 bases lay between the germline ends.

This clone has only a few counts. J is TRBJ2-1 and V is TRBV2, with D uncertain. The V gene lost 4 bases and the J gene lost 5 bases, with 12 bases spanning the gap. CDR1 SNHLY and CDR2 FYNNEI come from the germline V gene. The CDR3 has 14 residues. CDR3 bases: TGTGCCAGCAGTGGACTGGCCGTCAACAATGAGCAGTTCTTC. Its translation is CASSGLAVNNEQFF.

CDR3 sequence (DNA): TGTGCCAGCAGCCCAAGGACTAGCGGGGATATATACAATGAGCAGTTCTTC. Encoded protein: CASSPRTSGDIYNEQFF. This chain uses TRBV7-3 with TRBJ2-1; 12 nucleotides line up with TRBD2. CDR1 is SGHTA and CDR2 is FQGTGA in the germline V gene. The CDR3 extends over 17 amino acids. V lost 5 bases, J lost 4 bases, and 9 bases stayed unmatched.

V is TRBV9 and J is TRBJ1-2, with D possibly being TRBD1 (5 bases). CDR3 length: 15 residues. Germline V gene sequence: CDR1 SGDLS, CDR2 YYNGEE. The V end lost 0 bases, the J end lost 4 bases, and 13 bases lay between the germline ends. The CDR3 nucleotides are TGTGCCAGCAGCGTAGCCCAGGCGGGGCCCTATGGCTACACCTTC. It translates to CASSVAQAGPYGYTF.

The gene calls are TRBV19 and TRBJ1-2; weak D call: TRBD1 (6 bases). Trimming removed 3 bases at V and 0 bases at J, with 8 bases between. The CDR3 sequence is 14 residues long. Germline V gene data show CDR1 as LNHDA and CDR2 as SQIVND (reference sequence). The CDR3 DNA reads TGTGCCAGTAGTATTCGGACAGCTAACTATGGCTACACCTTC. This codes for CASSIRTANYGYTF.